The 17 T cell receptor beta chains given below trace back to one sample, sequenced in a study of T cell responses to AZD1222 COVID-19 vaccine. The repertoire was sequenced with immunoSEQ multiplex PCR; TCRdb's copy has only in-frame clones and lacks some. The sample shows around 210,000 clones, less than 95% of them seen only once. The input for sequencing was peripheral blood, taken 28 days after the second dose of the MenACWY control vaccine. The receptors come from an adult who received the MenACWY meningococcal vaccine as a control.

In its sample, this clone was seen once. This sequence joins TRBV7-9 and TRBJ2-7, with TRBD2 matching 8 bases. The V gene's germline CDR1 is SEHNR and CDR2 FQNEAQ (reference sequence). This CDR3 contains 17 residues. J was trimmed by 3 bases and V by 5 bases; bases with no gene match: 15. The CDR3 here is CASSPSQGAGALYEQYF. CDR3 DNA: TGTGCCAGCAGCCCATCTCAGGGAGCGGGGGCCCTCTACGAGCAGTACTTC.

This clone was seen a single time. This chain connects TRBV12-3 or TRBV12-4 to TRBJ1-4; D call uncertain. V gave up 4 bases and J gave up 5 bases, with 5 bases separating them. The CDR3 totals 12 residues. The CDR3 protein is CASSYQNEKLFF. The CDR3 DNA reads TGTGCCAGCAGTTACCAAAATGAAAAACTGTTTTTT.

This clone was recorded once. This rearrangement joins TRBV9 to TRBJ2-7, with D hard to call. Germline V gene lookup returns CDR1 SGDLS and CDR2 YYNGEE. Trimming cost V 3 bases and J 6 bases, with 19 bases left between them. The CDR3 sequence is 15 residues long. The CDR3 here is CASSATQIGVSEQYF. The CDR3 nucleotides read TGTGCCAGCAGCGCCACACAAATAGGAGTCTCCGAGCAGTACTTC. The variable domain in full, with the rest retrieved from reference TRBV9 and TRBJ2-7, is DSGVTQTPKHLITATGQRVTLRCSPRSGDLSVYWYQQSLDQGLQFLIQYYNGEERAKGNILERFSAQQFPDLHSELNLSSLELGDSALYFCASSATQIGVSEQYFGPGTRLTVT.

The genes are TRBV7-2 and TRBJ2-1; D ambiguous. This CDR3 region has 13 residues. Trimming took 7 bases from V and 7 from J, leaving 14 bases between them. Germline V gene sequence: CDR1 SGHTA, CDR2 FQGNSA. This CDR3 reads CASTTTYGNEQFF. The CDR3 DNA follows: TGTGCCAGCACCACAACTTATGGGAATGAGCAGTTCTTC. Variable domain in full (rest from reference TRBV7-2 and TRBJ2-1): GAGVSQSPSNKVTEKGKDVELRCDPISGHTALYWYRQSLGQGLEFLIYFQGNSAPDKSGLPSDRFSAERTGGSVSTLTIQRTQQEDSAVYLCASTTTYGNEQFFGPGTRLTVL.

This clone was recorded only once. V and J are TRBV19 and TRBJ2-7, with 9 bases aligning to TRBD2. Per germline, CDR1 LNHDA and CDR2 SQIVND (reference sequence). This CDR3 is 14 amino acids long. Germline trimming cut 7 bases from V and 5 bases from J; bases unmatched to any gene: 9. CDR3 amino acids: CASNLAGGRHEQYF. The CDR3 DNA sequence: TGTGCCAGTAATCTGGCGGGAGGGCGCCACGAGCAGTACTTC.

The J gene is TRBJ1-1, the V gene TRBV19; D is ambiguous. The CDR3 is made up of 11 amino acids. Germline V lookup: CDR1 LNHDA, CDR2 SQIVND (reference sequence). Trimming cost V 5 bases and J 7 bases, with 8 bases left between them. In nucleotides, the CDR3 is TGTGCCAGTAGTCTTGGCTTTGAAGCTTTCTTT. Residues: CASSLGFEAFF.

This chain joins TRBV29-1 and TRBJ2-2; D gene ambiguous. The CDR3 is 14 residues long. Germline lookup yields CDR1 SQVTM and CDR2 ANQGSEA. The V gene lost 4 bases and the J gene lost 3 bases, with 12 bases spanning the gap. CDR3 sequence reads: CSVVTSAHTGELFF. As DNA, the CDR3 is TGCAGCGTTGTGACTTCAGCCCACACCGGGGAGCTGTTTTTT.

The chain employs TRBV7-9 and TRBJ1-2; TRBD1 matches 7 bases. The germline gives CDR1 SEHNR, CDR2 FQNEAQ (reference sequence). Trimming cost V 5 bases and J 6 bases; bases outside gene matches: 6. The CDR3 has 13 residues. The CDR3 DNA reads as TGTGCCAGCAGCCTATCGACAGGGAATGGCTACACCTTC. Its protein is CASSLSTGNGYTF.

The table lists this clone with a count of one. The chain uses TRBV21-1 and TRBJ2-7; the table calls TRBD1, which could not be checked here. TRBV21-1 is shown as a pseudogene. This CDR3 is 16 amino acids long. CDR3 nucleotide sequence: TGTGCCAGCAGCAAAGCGTTGGGCCGTCGGATGTCCGAGCAGTACTTC. Translating it yields CASSKALGRRMSEQYF.

This clone was counted once. This rearrangement joins TRBV2 to TRBJ2-1; TRBD2 might be the D (6 bases). Germline loops: CDR1 SNHLY, CDR2 FYNNEI. The ends were cut back, 8 bases at V and 10 bases at J, with 21 bases in the middle. The CDR3 loop spans 14 amino acids. The CDR3 bases are TGTGCCAGCTTAGCGGACTCCCCTTATTTCGAGCAGTTCTTC. Translated, it gives CASLADSPYFEQFF.

This clone appeared a single time. This chain joins TRBV5-6 and TRBJ1-4; perhaps TRBD1 as D (5 bases). The CDR3 loop spans 15 amino acids. In germline, CDR1 is SGHDT, CDR2 YYEEEE. V lost 2 bases, J lost 2 bases, and 10 bases lay in between. The CDR3: CASSFAGTTNEKLFF. CDR3 sequence (DNA): TGTGCCAGCAGCTTTGCCGGGACGACTAATGAAAAACTGTTTTTT.

The V and J genes are TRBV28 and TRBJ1-2, with unresolved D. Germline assignment: CDR1 MDHEN and CDR2 SYDVKM. V dropped 6 bases and J dropped 5 bases, with 13 bases sitting between them. The CDR3 extends over 13 amino acids. In nucleotides, the CDR3 is TGTGCCAGCAGCCCCGGACGAAGATATGGCTACACCTTC. Its protein product is CASSPGRRYGYTF.

This clone appeared a single time. The chain combines TRBV5-4 with TRBJ2-7; tentative D call: TRBD1 (6 bases). In germline, CDR1 is SGHNT, CDR2 YYREEE (reference sequence). The CDR3 runs to 13 residues. The germline V and J ends were trimmed by 7 bases and 7 bases, with 18 bases remaining between them. CDR3 sequence reads: CASGRQAPGEQYF. The CDR3 DNA is TGTGCCAGCGGACGACAGGCCCCAGGGGAGCAGTACTTC.

The chain couples TRBV5-1 to TRBJ1-2; tentative D call: TRBD1 (5 bases). The CDR3 consists of 13 residues. V shed 1 base and J shed 4 bases, with 8 bases lying between them. CDR1 is SGHRS, CDR2 YFSETQ, per germline. In DNA, the CDR3 is TGCGCCAGCAGCTTGCAGGGACCCTATGGCTACACCTTC. Protein sequence: CASSLQGPYGYTF.

The V call is TRBV5-3, the J call TRBJ2-7; 9 bases line up with TRBD2. TRBV5-3 falls under the ORF class, with uncertain function. Trimming cost V 1 base and J 4 bases; bases outside gene matches: 15. This CDR3 contains 18 residues. CDR3 DNA: TGTGCCAGAAGCTTGAGTCTAGCGGGACCGGAAGCAGGTTACGAGCAGTACTTC. Translation: CARSLSLAGPEAGYEQYF.

This clone was seen just once. J is TRBJ1-5 and V is TRBV6-5; D remains ambiguous. V dropped 4 bases and J dropped 0 bases, with 13 bases sitting between them. Germline V CDR1 and CDR2: MNHEY, SVGAGI. This CDR3 has 16 residues. The CDR3 is CASSSPGGGSNQPQHF. CDR3 bases: TGTGCCAGCAGTTCCCCCGGAGGCGGTAGCAATCAGCCCCAGCATTTT.

The genes are TRBV30 and TRBJ1-6; the match to TRBD1 covers 9 bases. The length of the CDR3 is 13 residues. CDR1 and CDR2 from the germline V gene are GTSNPN and SVGIG (reference sequence). With 4 bases clipped from V and 7 bases from J, the junction kept 2 bases outside the gene matches. In DNA form, the CDR3 reads TGTGCCTGGAACGGACAGGGGAATTCACCCCTCCACTTT. Protein product: CAWNGQGNSPLHF.